The 19 T cell receptor beta chains reported below all come from one sample, sequenced in a study of CD8+CD57+ T cells in acquired aplastic anemia. According to the study, genomic DNA was the template for TCR beta VDJ and CDR3 profiling. TCRdb itself ran the reads through MiXCR, one entry per CDR3 protein. The profile shows fewer than 200,000 distinct CDR3 sequences, 50% to 75% of them singletons. The source material was sorted CD4+, CD8+, or CD8+CD57+ T cells (not recorded which) from PBMCs. These receptors were obtained from a human donor in good health.

This clonotype was observed at least ten times. The chain uses TRBV13 and TRBJ2-2; 8 nucleotides line up with TRBD2. CDR3 length: 14 amino acids. Looked up from germline, CDR1 is PRHDT and CDR2 is FYEKMQ (reference sequence). V gave up 7 bases and J gave up 2 bases; unmatched junction bases: 3. In DNA, the CDR3 is TGTGCCAGCATTGCGGGGGGCAACACCGGGGAGCTGTTTTTT. Its protein product is CASIAGGNTGELFF.

This clonotype was found many times. CDR3 DNA: TGTGCCAGCAGCTTGGTACTAGCGGGAGGAAACACCGGGGAGCTGTTTTTT. It codes for CASSLVLAGGNTGELFF. The genes are TRBV7-9 and TRBJ2-2, with TRBD2 matching 12 bases. CDR1 is SEHNR and CDR2 is FQNEAQ in the germline V gene (reference sequence). Trimming took 3 bases from V and 2 from J; bases not matched to a gene: 4. The CDR3 spans 17 residues. Complete variable domain (other parts from reference TRBV7-9 and TRBJ2-2): DTGVSQNPRHKITKRGQNVTFRCDPISEHNRLYWYRQTLGQGPEFLTYFQNEAQLEKSRLLSDRFSAERPKGSFSTLEIQRTEQGDSAMYLCASSLVLAGGNTGELFFGEGSRLTVL.

This clonotype was observed a handful of times. This chain connects TRBV19 to TRBJ2-7; the match to TRBD1 covers 10 bases. The junction had 13 bases not matched to a gene; V was cut back by 5 bases and J by 6 bases. CDR3 length: 16 residues. The germline CDR1 and CDR2 sequences are LNHDA and SQIVND (reference sequence). For the CDR3, the DNA is TGTGCCAGTAGTCCGCGTACCGGGACAGGGGACTCCGAGCAGTACTTC. This encodes CASSPRTGTGDSEQYF.

The chain recombines TRBV18 with TRBJ2-1; 7 bases fit TRBD2. Germline CDR1 KGHSH, CDR2 LQKENI. CDR3 size: 14 residues. J lost 5 bases, V lost 5 bases, and 6 bases had no gene match. Here the CDR3 reads CASSGLAVNNEQFF. Here the CDR3 DNA reads TGTGCCAGCTCAGGGCTAGCGGTGAACAATGAGCAGTTCTTC.

The chain couples TRBV19 to TRBJ1-2; 7 nucleotides agree with TRBD1. In germline, CDR1 is LNHDA, CDR2 SQIVND (reference sequence). This CDR3 spans 15 amino acids. V lost 5 bases and J lost 8; bases outside the gene matches: 14. The CDR3 protein is CASSYGTARPLGYTF. The CDR3 DNA reads as TGTGCCAGTAGTTACGGGACAGCGCGTCCCCTCGGCTACACCTTC.

The chain recombines TRBV2 with TRBJ2-3; tentatively, D is TRBD2 (5 bases). Germline lookup yields CDR1 SNHLY and CDR2 FYNNEI. There are 14 residues in the CDR3. Trimming cost V 6 bases and J 3 bases, with 13 bases left between them. CDR3 amino acids: CASSGQAVTDTQYF. Here the CDR3 DNA reads TGTGCCAGCAGCGGCCAAGCGGTGACAGATACGCAGTATTTT.

The V gene is TRBV24-1, the J gene TRBJ2-5; 8 bases match TRBD1. The germline V gene encodes CDR1 KGHDR and CDR2 SFDVKD. The CDR3 extends over 16 amino acids. With 0 bases clipped from V and 2 bases from J, the junction kept 4 bases outside the gene matches. Here the CDR3 DNA reads TGTGCCACCAGTGATTTGGGGCAGGGGGCTCAAGAGACCCAGTACTTC. Its protein is CATSDLGQGAQETQYF.

The genes are TRBV24-1 and TRBJ1-4, with D perhaps TRBD1 (5 bases). The germline V gene encodes CDR1 KGHDR and CDR2 SFDVKD. The CDR3 totals 17 residues. The V and J ends lost 3 bases and 0 bases respectively, with 13 bases between them. CDR3 residues: CATSDIGEETTNEKLFF. The CDR3, as DNA: TGTGCCACCAGTGATATAGGGGAGGAAACAACTAATGAAAAACTGTTTTTT.

V gene TRBV7-6 combines with J gene TRBJ1-1, with TRBD1 identical over 7 bases. V dropped 5 bases and J dropped 0; count of bases not matched to a gene: 15. Germline V gene sequence: CDR1 SGHVS, CDR2 FNYEAQ. The CDR3 runs to 18 residues. CDR3: CASSPSYPGQLLNTEAFF. The CDR3 DNA sequence: TGTGCCAGCAGCCCCTCCTACCCGGGACAGCTTCTGAACACTGAAGCTTTCTTT.

The chain has TRBV7-2 and TRBJ2-1, with 7 bases that match TRBD2. The V segment lost 5 bases and the J segment 7 bases; nucleotides outside the gene matches: 20. CDR1 SGHTA and CDR2 FQGNSA come from the germline V gene. The CDR3 spans 18 residues. The CDR3 reads CASSPPLRLAQRGNEQFF. CDR3 DNA: TGTGCCAGCAGCCCCCCCCTGCGACTAGCTCAAAGAGGGAATGAGCAGTTCTTC.

This clonotype was recorded many times. As DNA, the CDR3 is TGTGCCAGCAGTGCCGGGGAACTGTTTTTT. It translates to CASSAGELFF. This sequence joins TRBV2 and TRBJ1-4; D is undetermined. Germline CDR1 and CDR2: SNHLY and FYNNEI. V lost 4 bases to trimming and J lost 12 bases, with 6 bases between them. The CDR3 has 10 amino acids.

This clonotype was seen more than once but under ten times. The chain links TRBV7-2 to TRBJ2-5; 11 bases map to TRBD1. CDR3 length equals 16 residues. J was trimmed by 4 bases and V by 2 bases; bases with no gene match: 6. CDR1 and CDR2 (germline): SGHTA, FQGNSA. The CDR3 loop reads CASSLQGQGARETQYF. The CDR3 coding sequence is TGTGCCAGCAGCTTACAAGGACAGGGGGCACGAGAGACCCAGTACTTC. The complete variable domain, with remaining parts taken from reference TRBV7-2 and TRBJ2-5, reads GAGVSQSPSNKVTEKGKDVELRCDPISGHTALYWYRQSLGQGLEFLIYFQGNSAPDKSGLPSDRFSAERTGGSVSTLTIQRTQQEDSAVYLCASSLQGQGARETQYFGPGTRLLVL.

This chain joins TRBV7-2 and TRBJ1-3; D not certain. Trimming took off 11 bases at V and 2 bases at J, with 13 bases between the two ends. In germline, CDR1 is SGHTA, CDR2 FQGNSA. The CDR3 has 13 residues. CDR3 DNA: TGTGCCGGCACCCTCTTCCCTGGAAACACCATATATTTT. Amino acids: CAGTLFPGNTIYF.

Worth noting for this clonotype: One end of the junction fails to match germline, which may point to a read error. This chain joins TRBV25-1 and TRBJ2-2; maybe TRBD1 (6 bases). CDR1 MGHDK and CDR2 SYGVNS come from the germline V gene. The CDR3 length is 15 residues. Here the CDR3 reads CASSAYGTYAGELFF. CDR3 sequence (DNA): TGTGCCAGCAGCGCATACGGGACATACGCCGGGGAGCTGTTCTTT.

The chain is built from TRBV5-1 and TRBJ2-3; 7 nucleotides match TRBD2. The CDR3 spans 15 residues. The germline V gene has CDR1 SGHRS and CDR2 YFSETQ. V lost 2 bases, J lost 0 bases, and 3 bases stayed unmatched. CDR3 DNA sequence: TGCGCCAGCAGCTTATATAGCGGGAGCACAGATACGCAGTATTTT. Translated: CASSLYSGSTDTQYF.

This clonotype was found many times. The chain joins TRBV5-1 to TRBJ1-2; a possible D gene is TRBD1 (5 bases). With 0 bases removed from V and 2 bases from J, the gap between germline ends came to 8 bases. CDR3 length: 14 residues. Germline CDR1 reads SGHRS; CDR2 reads YFSETQ. This CDR3 reads CASSLAGTNYGYTF. In DNA form, the CDR3 reads TGCGCCAGCAGCTTGGCCGGGACGAACTATGGCTACACCTTC.

This clonotype has ten or more counts. The chain carries TRBV9 and TRBJ2-2, with 7 positions matching TRBD1. Germline values: CDR1 SGDLS, CDR2 YYNGEE. The CDR3 spans 13 residues. The V gene end was trimmed by 3 bases and the J gene end by 6 bases; junction bases not matched to a gene: 2. CDR3: CASSGQGSGELFF. The CDR3 bases are TGTGCCAGCAGCGGACAGGGATCCGGGGAGCTGTTTTTT.

The chain carries TRBV9 and TRBJ2-7, with D maybe TRBD1 (5 bases). The CDR3 has 15 residues. The germline V and J ends were trimmed by 1 base and 6 bases, with 17 bases remaining between them. CDR1 is SGDLS, CDR2 YYNGEE, per germline. The CDR3, as DNA: TGTGCCAGCAGCGTACAAGGGGCGGAATTTAGCGAGCAGTACTTC. Its protein is CASSVQGAEFSEQYF.

This chain connects TRBV6-5 to TRBJ2-7; no reliable D call. Germline values: CDR1 MNHEY, CDR2 SVGAGI. CDR3 length: 12 amino acids. The V and J ends lost 7 bases and 6 bases respectively, with 13 bases between them. The CDR3 protein is CASTDPGREQYF. CDR3 bases: TGTGCCAGCACCGATCCGGGCCGCGAGCAGTACTTC.